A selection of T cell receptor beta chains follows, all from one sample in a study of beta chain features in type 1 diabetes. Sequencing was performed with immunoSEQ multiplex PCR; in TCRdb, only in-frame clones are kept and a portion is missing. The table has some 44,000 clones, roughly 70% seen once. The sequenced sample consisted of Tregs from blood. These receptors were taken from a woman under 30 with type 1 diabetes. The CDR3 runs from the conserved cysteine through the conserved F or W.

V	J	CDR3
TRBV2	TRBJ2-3	CASSWDRGTDTQYF
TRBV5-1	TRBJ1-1	CASSFAGGMNTEAFF
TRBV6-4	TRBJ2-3	CASSGEADTQYF
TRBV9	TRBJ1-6	CASSVSPLNSPLHF
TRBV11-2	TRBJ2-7	CASSLGQGGYEQYF
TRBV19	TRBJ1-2	CASSRREANYGYTF
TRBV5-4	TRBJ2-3	CASSLSGRPTDTQYF
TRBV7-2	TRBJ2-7	CASSPGLASRGEQYF
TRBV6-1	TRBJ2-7	CASSREGQANEQYF
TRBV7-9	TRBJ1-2	CASSLGVGGGDYGYTF
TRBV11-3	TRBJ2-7	CASSPLTSGTRSYEQYF
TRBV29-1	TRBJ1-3	CSVGGVKTPSSGNTIYF
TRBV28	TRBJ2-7	CATRTSGSLHEQYF
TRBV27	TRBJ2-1	CASSFEGQFYNEQFF
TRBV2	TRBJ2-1	CASYNGLATYNEQFF
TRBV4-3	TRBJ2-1	CASSQEVNVVDYNEQFF
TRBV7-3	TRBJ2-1	CASSSTGDFDNEQFF
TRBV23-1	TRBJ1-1	CASSQSGQGGFGTEAFF
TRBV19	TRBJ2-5	CASSSRPGTSGRGWRETQYF
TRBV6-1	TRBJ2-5	CASTRLWLETQYF